These T cell receptor beta chains were read from a single sample in a study of CD8 T cells in ankylosing spondylitis. MiXCR was run by TCRdb on the 5' RACE reads, yielding one entry per CDR3 protein. Of almost 250,000 distinct CDR3 sequences in the sample, 30% to 35% were seen once. Sequencing used blood, either unsorted or a sorted T cell fraction (not recorded which). The receptor set was obtained from a male donor with ankylosing spondylitis or in good health (not recorded which). Both conserved end residues are part of each CDR3. D genes are given only for firm matches. The size of a clone is reported for some rows only, either as once, few or many, or as a class for expanded clones.

J,size,V,D,CDR3,DNA
TRBJ2-5,NA,TRBV30,NA,CAWSVPSPTGRPAGETQYF,TGTGCCTGGAGTGTACCCTCGCCAACGGGACGCCCTGCGGGAGAGACCCAGTACTTC
TRBJ1-2,NA,TRBV12-3/TRBV12-4,NA,CASSPRMLGGYTF,TGTGCCAGCAGTCCCCGGATGCTAGGTGGCTACACCTTC
TRBJ2-7,NA,TRBV20-1,TRBD1,CSATPDREQYF,TGCAGTGCCACCCCGGACAGGGAGCAGTACTTC
TRBJ2-2,few,TRBV20-1,TRBD1,CSAKGQWTPTNTGELFF,TGCAGTGCTAAGGGACAGTGGACCCCAACAAACACCGGGGAGCTGTTTTTT
TRBJ2-7,few,TRBV6-5,NA,CASSYNPSAYEQYF,TGTGCCAGCAGTTATAATCCGTCGGCCTACGAGCAGTACTTC
TRBJ2-5,NA,TRBV12-3/TRBV12-4,NA,CASSFVRALETQYF,TGTGCCAGCAGTTTTGTGAGGGCCCTAGAGACCCAGTACTTC
TRBJ1-3,few,TRBV12-3/TRBV12-4,NA,CASSSGPGAGNTIYF,TGTGCCAGCAGTTCCGGGCCGGGAGCTGGAAACACCATATATTTT
TRBJ2-6,NA,TRBV6-1,TRBD1,CATLRGPGANVLTF,TGTGCCACCTTAAGGGGGCCTGGGGCCAACGTCCTGACTTTC
TRBJ1-1,NA,TRBV20-1,NA,CRPGGGDTEAFF,TGCAGACCGGGAGGGGGGGACACTGAAGCTTTCTTT
TRBJ2-3,NA,TRBV5-5,TRBD1,CASSQERTGGTDTQYF,TGTGCCAGCAGCCAAGAGAGGACAGGGGGCACAGATACGCAGTATTTT
TRBJ2-1,few,TRBV5-1,NA,CASSLEGGLFF,TGCGCCAGCAGCTTGGAGGGCGGCCTATTCTTC
TRBJ2-4,NA,TRBV5-6,TRBD1,CASSYRGAKNIQYF,TGTGCCAGCAGCTACAGGGGGGCCAAAAACATTCAGTACTTC
TRBJ2-3,NA,TRBV20-1,TRBD1,CSAIPGTGGADTQYF,TGCAGTGCAATCCCCGGGACAGGGGGCGCAGATACGCAGTATTTT
TRBJ2-5,NA,TRBV29-1,NA,CSGVMGSLQETQYF,TGCAGCGGGGTTATGGGCAGTCTTCAAGAGACCCAGTACTTC
TRBJ2-1,NA,TRBV4-2,NA,CASSQDLVGTPHNEQFF,TGTGCCAGCAGCCAAGATCTGGTCGGGACTCCCCACAATGAGCAGTTCTTC
TRBJ2-6,NA,TRBV5-1,NA,CASSRGPEGANVLTF,TGCGCCAGCAGCCGGGGACCCGAGGGGGCCAACGTCCTGACTTTC
TRBJ2-3,few,TRBV5-5,NA,CASSLGQASTDTQYF,TGTGCCAGCAGCTTGGGCCAGGCGAGCACAGATACGCAGTATTTT
TRBJ1-1,NA,TRBV11-2,NA,CASSLVGFRVEAFF,TGTGCCAGCAGCTTAGTAGGTTTCCGGGTTGAAGCTTTCTTT
TRBJ2-5,NA,TRBV29-1,NA,CSVEDQGQYQETQYF,TGCAGCGTTGAAGATCAGGGGCAGTACCAAGAGACCCAGTACTTC
TRBJ2-5,NA,TRBV6-1,TRBD2,CASRRLAGGQETQYF,TGTGCCAGCAGGCGCCTGGCGGGGGGACAAGAGACCCAGTACTTC
TRBJ2-5,NA,TRBV12-3/TRBV12-4,NA,CASSLGGTLQETQYF,TGTGCCAGCAGTTTAGGAGGGACCTTACAAGAGACCCAGTACTTC
TRBJ2-2,NA,TRBV2,TRBD2,CASRASGGHFRSGELFF,TGTGCCAGCAGGGCTAGCGGGGGGCACTTTAGATCCGGGGAGCTGTTTTTT
TRBJ1-5,many,TRBV28,NA,CASSFSGNQPQHF,TGTGCCAGCAGTTTTTCTGGAAATCAGCCCCAGCATTTT
TRBJ2-7,NA,TRBV29-1,NA,CSVRQVGDEQYF,TGCAGCGTTAGACAGGTCGGCGACGAGCAGTACTTC
TRBJ1-2,NA,TRBV12-3/TRBV12-4,TRBD1,CASSLVVTGYGYTF,TGTGCCAGCAGTTTAGTCGTGACAGGGTATGGCTACACCTTC
TRBJ2-5,NA,TRBV20-1,NA,CSATSVWGEETQYF,TGCAGTGCTACCTCCGTCTGGGGGGAAGAGACCCAGTACTTC
TRBJ1-1,NA,TRBV20-1,TRBD1,CSARVPDRGMNTEAFF,TGCAGTGCTAGAGTCCCGGACAGGGGGATGAACACTGAAGCTTTCTTT
TRBJ2-7,NA,TRBV3-1,TRBD1,CASSQAGDRGYHRQYF,TGTGCCAGCAGCCAAGCGGGGGACAGGGGGTATCATCGGCAGTACTTC
TRBJ2-3,NA,TRBV7-9,TRBD2,CASSPAGADTQYF,TGTGCCAGCAGTCCTGCGGGGGCAGATACGCAGTATTTT
TRBJ2-7,NA,TRBV6-2/TRBV6-3,NA,CASTPTTGIISYEQYF,TGTGCCAGCACCCCCACCACCGGAATCATTTCCTACGAGCAGTACTTT
TRBJ2-5,few,TRBV10-2,NA,CASSVAGEETQYF,TGCGCCAGCAGTGTCGCGGGTGAAGAGACCCAGTACTTC
TRBJ2-5,NA,TRBV15,NA,CATSHALGGGQETQYF,TGTGCCACCAGCCATGCTCTTGGTGGCGGACAAGAGACCCAGTACTTC
TRBJ2-5,NA,TRBV18,TRBD2,CASSPTTGTSGKETQYF,TGTGCCAGCTCACCAACAACCGGGACTAGCGGCAAAGAGACCCAGTACTTC
TRBJ1-2,NA,TRBV12-3/TRBV12-4,TRBD1,CASSLRQGDGYTF,TGTGCCAGCAGTTTAAGACAGGGCGATGGCTACACCTTC
TRBJ2-3,NA,TRBV11-2,NA,CASSSRGPGGSSTDTQYF,TGTGCCAGCAGCTCCCGGGGACCGGGCGGTTCTAGCACAGATACGCAGTATTTT
TRBJ1-1,many,TRBV12-3/TRBV12-4,NA,CASSLGVGNTEAFF,TGTGCCAGCAGTTTAGGAGTAGGGAACACTGAAGCTTTCTTT
TRBJ1-1,few,TRBV24-1,NA,CATSDSGGLDTEAFF,TGTGCCACCAGTGATTCTGGGGGGCTGGACACTGAAGCTTTCTTT
TRBJ1-4,NA,TRBV29-1,NA,CSVGDRIATNEKLFF,TGCAGCGTGGGAGACAGGATTGCAACTAATGAAAAACTGTTTTTT
TRBJ1-2,NA,TRBV25-1,NA,CASSADRGGYTF,TGTGCCAGCAGTGCCGACCGGGGTGGCTACACCTTC
TRBJ2-2,few,TRBV28,TRBD2,CASSSASLTSGWELFF,TGTGCCAGCAGTTCCGCCTCGCTGACTAGCGGCTGGGAGCTGTTTTTT
TRBJ2-7,NA,TRBV29-1,NA,CSVEFTEGPLSYEQYF,TGCAGCGTTGAGTTTACAGAAGGACCCCTCTCCTACGAGCAGTACTTC
TRBJ2-7,few,TRBV6-1,NA,CASQDRTPDEQYF,TGTGCCAGTCAAGACAGGACCCCTGACGAGCAGTACTTC
TRBJ2-3,NA,TRBV12-3/TRBV12-4,TRBD2,CASSLNSGTRRSTDTQYF,TGTGCCAGCAGTTTAAACTCGGGGACTAGGCGGAGCACAGATACGCAGTATTTT
TRBJ1-4,NA,TRBV11-2,TRBD1,CASSLTGERWISNEKLFF,TGTGCCAGCAGCTTAACAGGGGAGCGATGGATTAGTAATGAAAAACTGTTTTTT
TRBJ2-3,few,TRBV28,NA,CASSDGQSTDTQYF,TGTGCCAGCAGCGACGGACAGAGCACAGATACGCAGTATTTT
TRBJ2-2,few,TRBV12-3/TRBV12-4,NA,CATRTDKNTGELFF,TGTGCCACCCGGACCGACAAAAACACCGGGGAGCTGTTTTTT
TRBJ2-5,many,TRBV20-1,NA,CSARDGRPQETQYF,TGCAGTGCTAGAGATGGCAGACCTCAAGAGACCCAGTACTTC
TRBJ2-5,few,TRBV12-3/TRBV12-4,NA,CAGRRRQETQYF,TGTGCCGGCCGACGGCGCCAAGAGACCCAGTACTTC
TRBJ2-3,few,TRBV18,NA,CASSHGTPSTDTQYF,TGTGCCAGCTCGCACGGTACCCCCAGCACAGATACGCAGTATTTT
TRBJ2-7,NA,TRBV5-6,TRBD1,CASSFSFVTGAVEQYF,TGTGCCAGCAGCTTTAGTTTTGTGACAGGGGCGGTCGAGCAGTACTTC
TRBJ1-6,few,TRBV5-5,NA,CASRITGARNSPLHF,TGTGCCAGCAGGATCACCGGGGCGAGAAATTCACCCCTCCACTTT
TRBJ2-7,NA,TRBV5-1,NA,CASSRGLRPPYEQYF,TGCGCCAGCAGTCGAGGACTACGCCCTCCCTACGAGCAGTACTTC
TRBJ2-1,NA,TRBV11-2,NA,CASSSLGAEQFF,TGTGCCAGCAGCAGTCTCGGGGCCGAGCAGTTCTTC
TRBJ2-7,few,TRBV29-1,TRBD2,CSAAGISAGGNSYEQYF,TGCAGCGCCGCGGGGATCTCGGCGGGAGGAAACTCCTACGAGCAGTACTTC